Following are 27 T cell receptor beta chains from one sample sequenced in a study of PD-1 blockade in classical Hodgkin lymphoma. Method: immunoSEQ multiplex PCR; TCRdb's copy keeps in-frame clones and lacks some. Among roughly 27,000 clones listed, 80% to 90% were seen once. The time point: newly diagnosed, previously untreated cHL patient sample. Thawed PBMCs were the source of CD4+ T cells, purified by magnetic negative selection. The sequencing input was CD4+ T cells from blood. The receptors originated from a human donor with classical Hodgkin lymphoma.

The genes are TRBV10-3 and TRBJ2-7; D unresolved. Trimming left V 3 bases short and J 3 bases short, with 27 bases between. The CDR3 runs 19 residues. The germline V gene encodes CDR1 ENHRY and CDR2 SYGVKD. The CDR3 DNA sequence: TGTGCCATCAGTGATAGGGTTACAACTACGGCCGCACGAGGCTACGAGCAGTACTTC. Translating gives CAISDRVTTTAARGYEQYF.

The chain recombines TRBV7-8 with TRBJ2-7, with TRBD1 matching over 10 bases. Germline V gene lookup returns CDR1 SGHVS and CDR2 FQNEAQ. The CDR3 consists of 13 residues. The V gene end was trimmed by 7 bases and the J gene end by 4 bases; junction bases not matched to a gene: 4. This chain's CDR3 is CASTKDRGYEQYF. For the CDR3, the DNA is TGTGCCAGCACCAAGGACAGGGGGTACGAGCAGTACTTC.

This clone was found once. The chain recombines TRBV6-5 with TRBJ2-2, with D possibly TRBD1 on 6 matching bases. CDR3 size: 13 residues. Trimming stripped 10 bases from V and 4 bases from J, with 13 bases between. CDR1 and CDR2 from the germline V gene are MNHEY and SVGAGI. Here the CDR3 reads CATRAGVTGELFF. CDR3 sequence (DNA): TGTGCCACCAGGGCAGGGGTCACCGGGGAGCTGTTTTTT.

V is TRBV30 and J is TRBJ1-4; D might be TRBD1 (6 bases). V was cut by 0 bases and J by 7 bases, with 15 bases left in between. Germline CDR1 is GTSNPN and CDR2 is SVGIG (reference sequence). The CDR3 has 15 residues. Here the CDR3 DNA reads TGTGCCTGGAGTGTACGACGGGGGCCGGGTGAAAAACTGTTTTTT. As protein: CAWSVRRGPGEKLFF.

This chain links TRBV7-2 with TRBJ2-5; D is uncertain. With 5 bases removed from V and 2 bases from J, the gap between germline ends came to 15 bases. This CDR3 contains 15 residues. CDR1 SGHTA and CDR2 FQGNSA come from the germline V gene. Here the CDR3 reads CASSAQRASQETQYF. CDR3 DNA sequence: TGTGCCAGCAGCGCCCAAAGAGCATCTCAAGAGACCCAGTACTTC.

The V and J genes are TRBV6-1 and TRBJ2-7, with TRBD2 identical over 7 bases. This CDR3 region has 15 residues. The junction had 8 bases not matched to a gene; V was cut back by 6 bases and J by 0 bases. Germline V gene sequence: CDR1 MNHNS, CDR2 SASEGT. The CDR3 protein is CASRRSGDGSYEQYF. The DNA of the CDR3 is TGTGCCAGCAGAAGAAGCGGGGACGGCTCCTACGAGCAGTACTTC.

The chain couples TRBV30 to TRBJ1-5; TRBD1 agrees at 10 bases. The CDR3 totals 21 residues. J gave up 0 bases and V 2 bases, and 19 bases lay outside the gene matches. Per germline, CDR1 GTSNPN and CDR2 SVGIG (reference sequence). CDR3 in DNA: TGTGCCTGGAGTCCGGGGACAGGGGTCCTTTCAAGCGGTTATAGCAATCAGCCCCAGCATTTT. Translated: CAWSPGTGVLSSGYSNQPQHF.

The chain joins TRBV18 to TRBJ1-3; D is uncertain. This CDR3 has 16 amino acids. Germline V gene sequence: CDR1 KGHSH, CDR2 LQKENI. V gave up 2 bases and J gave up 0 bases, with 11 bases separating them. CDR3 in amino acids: CASSPVGDTSGNTIYF. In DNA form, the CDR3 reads TGTGCCAGCTCACCAGTTGGAGACACCTCTGGAAACACCATATATTTT. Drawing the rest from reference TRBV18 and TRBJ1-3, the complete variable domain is NAGVMQNPRHLVRRRGQEARLRCSPMKGHSHVYWYRQLPEEGLKFMVYLQKENIIDESGMPKERFSAEFPKEGPSILRIQQVVRGDSAAYFCASSPVGDTSGNTIYFGEGSWLTVV.

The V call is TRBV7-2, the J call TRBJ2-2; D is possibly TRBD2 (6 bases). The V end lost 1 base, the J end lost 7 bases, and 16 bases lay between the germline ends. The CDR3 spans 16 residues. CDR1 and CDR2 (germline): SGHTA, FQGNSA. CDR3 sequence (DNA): TGTGCCAGCAGCTTAGAACGGGGGAGCTTGGGCGGGGAGCTGTTTTTT. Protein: CASSLERGSLGGELFF.

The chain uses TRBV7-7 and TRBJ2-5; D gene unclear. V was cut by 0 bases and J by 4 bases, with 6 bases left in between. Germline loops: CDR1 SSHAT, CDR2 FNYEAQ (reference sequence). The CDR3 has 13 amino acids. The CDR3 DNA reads TGTGCCAGCAGCTTAGCTGTGATAGAGACCCAGTACTTC. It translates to CASSLAVIETQYF.

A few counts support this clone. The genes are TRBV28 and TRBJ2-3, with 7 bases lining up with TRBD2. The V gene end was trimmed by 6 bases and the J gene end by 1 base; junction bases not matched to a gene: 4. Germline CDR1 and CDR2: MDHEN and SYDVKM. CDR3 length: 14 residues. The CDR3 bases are TGTGCCAGCAGGAGGGACTACGGCACAGATACGCAGTATTTT. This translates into CASRRDYGTDTQYF.

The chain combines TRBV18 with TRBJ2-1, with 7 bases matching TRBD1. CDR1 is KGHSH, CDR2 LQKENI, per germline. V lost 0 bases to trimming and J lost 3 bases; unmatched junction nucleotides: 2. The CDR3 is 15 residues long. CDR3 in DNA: TGTGCCAGCTCACCACCTGCAGGGGGCTACAATGAGCAGTTCTTC. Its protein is CASSPPAGGYNEQFF.

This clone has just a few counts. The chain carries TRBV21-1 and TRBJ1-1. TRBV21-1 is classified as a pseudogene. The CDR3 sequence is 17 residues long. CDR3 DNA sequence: TGTGCCAGCAGCAAGTACACCGGCGGCAAGAGTAGCACTGAAGCTTTCTTT. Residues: CASSKYTGGKSSTEAFF.

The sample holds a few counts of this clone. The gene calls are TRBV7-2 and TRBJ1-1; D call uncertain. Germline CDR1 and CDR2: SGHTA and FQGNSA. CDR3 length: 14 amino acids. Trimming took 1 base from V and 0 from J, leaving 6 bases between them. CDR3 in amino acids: CASSLGRMNTEAFF. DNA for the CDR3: TGTGCCAGCAGCTTAGGCCGGATGAACACTGAAGCTTTCTTT.

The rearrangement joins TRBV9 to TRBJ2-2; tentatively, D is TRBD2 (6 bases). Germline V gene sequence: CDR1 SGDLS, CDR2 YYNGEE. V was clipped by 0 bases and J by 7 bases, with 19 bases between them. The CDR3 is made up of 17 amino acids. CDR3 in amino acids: CASSVAAQTSRFGELFF. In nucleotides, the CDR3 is TGTGCCAGCAGCGTAGCTGCCCAGACTAGTCGTTTCGGGGAGCTGTTTTTT.

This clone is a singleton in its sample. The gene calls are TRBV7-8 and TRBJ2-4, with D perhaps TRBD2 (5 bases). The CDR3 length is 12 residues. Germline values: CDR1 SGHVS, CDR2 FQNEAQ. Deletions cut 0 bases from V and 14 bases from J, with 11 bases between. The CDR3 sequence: CASSLAEGSEYF. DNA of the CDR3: TGTGCCAGCAGCTTAGCAGAGGGATCTGAGTACTTC.

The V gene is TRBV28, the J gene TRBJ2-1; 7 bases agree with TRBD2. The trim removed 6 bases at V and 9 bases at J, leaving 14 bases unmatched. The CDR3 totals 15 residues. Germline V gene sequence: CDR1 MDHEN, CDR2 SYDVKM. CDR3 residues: CASSLTGRVGGEQFF. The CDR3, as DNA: TGTGCCAGCAGCCTCACGGGGAGGGTTGGAGGTGAGCAGTTCTTC.

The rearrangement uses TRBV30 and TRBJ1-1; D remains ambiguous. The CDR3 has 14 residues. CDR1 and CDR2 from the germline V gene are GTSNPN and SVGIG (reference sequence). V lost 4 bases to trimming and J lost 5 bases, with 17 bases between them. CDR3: CAWIGPHRTTEAFF. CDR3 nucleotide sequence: TGTGCCTGGATCGGGCCACATCGAACGACTGAAGCTTTCTTT.

CDR3 loop: CADRDRGLDTQYF. DNA for the CDR3: TGTGCCGACCGGGACAGGGGGCTGGATACGCAGTATTTT. The chain joins TRBV28 to TRBJ2-3, with 12 bases matching TRBD1. V lost 11 bases to trimming and J lost 6 bases; unmatched junction nucleotides: 6. Germline CDR1 and CDR2: MDHEN and SYDVKM. CDR3 length equals 13 residues.

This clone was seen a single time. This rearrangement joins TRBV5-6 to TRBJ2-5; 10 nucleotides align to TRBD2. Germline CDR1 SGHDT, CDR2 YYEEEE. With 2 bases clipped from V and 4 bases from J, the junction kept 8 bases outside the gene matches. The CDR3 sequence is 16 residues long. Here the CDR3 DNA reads TGTGCCAGCAGCTTAGGACTAGCGGTCGGGGGAGAGACCCAGTACTTC. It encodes CASSLGLAVGGETQYF.

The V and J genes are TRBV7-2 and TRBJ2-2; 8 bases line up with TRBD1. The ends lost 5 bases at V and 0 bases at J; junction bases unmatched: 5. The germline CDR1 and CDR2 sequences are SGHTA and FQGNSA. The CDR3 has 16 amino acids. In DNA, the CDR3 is TGTGCCAGCAGCCCACAGGGGGGCGCGAACACCGGGGAGCTGTTTTTT. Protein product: CASSPQGGANTGELFF.

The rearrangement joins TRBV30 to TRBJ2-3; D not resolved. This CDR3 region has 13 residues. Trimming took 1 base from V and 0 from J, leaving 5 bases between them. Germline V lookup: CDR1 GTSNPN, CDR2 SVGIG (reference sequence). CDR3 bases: TGTGCCTGGAGTGACGGGAGCACAGATACGCAGTATTTT. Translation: CAWSDGSTDTQYF.

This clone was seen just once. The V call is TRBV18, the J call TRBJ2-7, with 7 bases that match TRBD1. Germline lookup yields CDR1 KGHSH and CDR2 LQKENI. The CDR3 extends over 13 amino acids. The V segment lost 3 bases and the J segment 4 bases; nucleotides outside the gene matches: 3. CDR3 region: CASSPGTAYEQYF. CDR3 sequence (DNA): TGTGCCAGCTCACCCGGGACAGCTTACGAGCAGTACTTC.

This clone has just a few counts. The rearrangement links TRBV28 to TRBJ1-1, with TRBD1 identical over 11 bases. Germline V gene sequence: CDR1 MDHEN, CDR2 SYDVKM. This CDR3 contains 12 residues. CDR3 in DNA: TGTGGCACCGGGACAGGGGGCACTGAAGCTTTCTTT. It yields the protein CGTGTGGTEAFF.

This chain's CDR3 is CASSAGQGSNQPQHF. The CDR3 DNA reads TGCGCCAGCAGCGCGGGACAGGGGAGCAATCAGCCCCAGCATTTT. V is TRBV5-1 and J is TRBJ1-5, with 10 bases aligning to TRBD1. This CDR3 contains 15 residues. V trimming: 4 bases; J trimming: 1 base; junction bases outside the gene matches: 2. Per germline, CDR1 SGHRS and CDR2 YFSETQ.

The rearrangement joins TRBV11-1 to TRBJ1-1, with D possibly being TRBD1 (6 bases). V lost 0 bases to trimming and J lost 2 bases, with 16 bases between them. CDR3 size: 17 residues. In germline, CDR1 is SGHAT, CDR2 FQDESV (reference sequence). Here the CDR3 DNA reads TGTGCCAGCAGCTTAGCTCCCCCGGGGACACTTAACACTGAAGCTTTCTTT. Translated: CASSLAPPGTLNTEAFF.

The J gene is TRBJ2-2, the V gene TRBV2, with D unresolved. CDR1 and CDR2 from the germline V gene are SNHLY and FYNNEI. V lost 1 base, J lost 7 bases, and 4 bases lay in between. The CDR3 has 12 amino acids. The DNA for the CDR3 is TGTGCCAGCAGTGAAGTCGTCGGGGAGCTGTTTTTT. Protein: CASSEVVGELFF.